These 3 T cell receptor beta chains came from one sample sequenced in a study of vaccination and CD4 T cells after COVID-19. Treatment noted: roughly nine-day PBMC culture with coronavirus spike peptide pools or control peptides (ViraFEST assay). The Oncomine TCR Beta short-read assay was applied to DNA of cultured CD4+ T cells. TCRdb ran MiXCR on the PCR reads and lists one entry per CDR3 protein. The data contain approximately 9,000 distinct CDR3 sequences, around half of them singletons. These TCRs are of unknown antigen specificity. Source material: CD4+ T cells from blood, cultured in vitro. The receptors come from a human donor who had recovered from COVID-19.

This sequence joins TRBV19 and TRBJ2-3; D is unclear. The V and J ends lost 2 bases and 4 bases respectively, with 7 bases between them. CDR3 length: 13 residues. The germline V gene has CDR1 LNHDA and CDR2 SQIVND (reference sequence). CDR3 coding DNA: TGTGCCAGTAGTATAAGAGATTCAGATACGCAGTATTTT. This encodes CASSIRDSDTQYF.

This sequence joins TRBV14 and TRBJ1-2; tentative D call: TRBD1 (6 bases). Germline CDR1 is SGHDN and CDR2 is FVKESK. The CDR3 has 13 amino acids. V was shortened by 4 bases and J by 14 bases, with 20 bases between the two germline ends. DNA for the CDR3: TGTGCCAGCAGCCTAATACTACAGGGAATCAAAACCTTC. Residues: CASSLILQGIKTF.

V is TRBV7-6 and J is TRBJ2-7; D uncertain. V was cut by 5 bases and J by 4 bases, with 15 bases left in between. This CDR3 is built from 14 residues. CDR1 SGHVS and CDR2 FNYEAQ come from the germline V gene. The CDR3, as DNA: TGTGCCAGCAGCAAGGGCGGCAGAATATACGAGCAGTACTTC. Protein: CASSKGGRIYEQYF.